The entry that follows covers one TCR beta chain sequence. No antigen is known for it. These data originate in a study of long-term antiretroviral therapy in people with HIV. Study-level results: After ART, diversity increased yet remained lower than transplant donor controls.

At survey level, the immunoSEQ assay was run in its v3.0 version. Here immunoSEQ multiplex PCR was the method, and the copy in TCRdb shows in-frame clones only, minus some. The sample shows 25,000 to 30,000 clones, nearly 97% of them seen only once. The V segment lost 4 bases and the J segment 7 bases; nucleotides outside the gene matches: 6. This CDR3 region has 14 residues. CDR1 and CDR2 (germline): SGHRS, YFSETQ. The TCR sequence derives from a man younger than 45 with HIV. The rearrangement joins TRBV5-1 to TRBJ1-4, with 8 bases aligning to TRBD1. The specimen was unsorted PBMCs, collected 5.3 years after starting antiretroviral therapy. The CDR3 DNA reads TGCGCCAGCAGCGGCGGAGACAGGGGTGAAAAACTGTTTTTT. Protein: CASSGGDRGEKLFF.